These 15 T cell receptor beta chains came from one sample sequenced in a study of blood T cell repertoires in COVID-19. TCRdb keeps only in-frame clones here, not all; method: immunoSEQ multiplex PCR. The sample includes under 300,000 clones, 70% to 90% of them seen just once. Sequenced input: PBMCs or T cells enriched from blood (not recorded which). The receptor source for this set is a woman aged 45-65 years who had recovered from COVID-19.

J is TRBJ2-5 and V is TRBV27; the match to TRBD2 covers 7 bases. Germline V gene sequence: CDR1 MNHEY, CDR2 SMNVEV (reference sequence). CDR3 size: 14 residues. Trimming removed 5 bases from V and 1 base from J; junction bases left unmatched: 4. The CDR3: CASSVLAFQETQYF. The DNA for the CDR3 is TGTGCCAGCAGTGTACTAGCGTTCCAAGAGACCCAGTACTTC.

The chain uses TRBV3-1 (or the pseudogene TRBV3-2) and TRBJ1-5; D is ambiguous. The CDR3 has 14 residues. The V end lost 4 bases, the J end lost 3 bases, and 10 bases lay between the germline ends. The germline gives CDR1 LGHDT, CDR2 YNNKEL (reference sequence). The CDR3 sequence is CASSPRGNNQPQHF. In DNA, the CDR3 is TGTGCCAGCAGCCCCCGGGGAAACAATCAGCCCCAGCATTTT.

V is TRBV25-1 and J is TRBJ1-5; 8 bases align to TRBD1. The CDR3 length is 16 residues. Germline-derived CDR1 and CDR2 are MGHDK and SYGVNS. V shed 4 bases and J 5 bases; nucleotides not matched to a gene: 10. CDR3 protein: CASSGSPDRVDQPQHF. CDR3 in DNA: TGTGCCAGCAGTGGTTCCCCGGACAGGGTAGATCAGCCCCAGCATTTT.

V usage is TRBV11-2 and J usage is TRBJ2-1, with 7 bases identical to TRBD1. V was pared by 4 bases and J by 3 bases, with 3 bases of the junction left unmatched. The CDR3 totals 14 residues. CDR1 and CDR2 (germline): SGHAT, FQNNGV. CDR3 DNA: TGTGCCAGCAGCTCGACAGGGTACTACAATGAGCAGTTCTTC. Translated, it gives CASSSTGYYNEQFF.

This sequence joins TRBV21-1 and TRBJ2-5; no DNA check was done on the table's D call, TRBD1. TRBV21-1 is an annotated pseudogene. CDR3 size: 16 residues. Here the CDR3 DNA reads TGTGCCAGCAGCAACCGACATATACGGTACCAAGAGACCCAGTACTTC. Protein sequence: CASSNRHIRYQETQYF.

This clone was picked up a small number of times. The CDR3 loop is CASSNPYRGRYEQYF. In nucleotides, the CDR3 is TGTGCCAGCAGCAATCCCTACAGGGGGCGGTACGAGCAGTACTTC. The chain uses TRBV7-6 and TRBJ2-7; TRBD1 matches at 9 bases. V was pared by 5 bases and J by 4 bases, with 9 bases of the junction left unmatched. This CDR3 region has 15 residues. Germline lookup yields CDR1 SGHVS and CDR2 FNYEAQ. The entire variable domain, with the rest obtained from reference TRBV7-6 and TRBJ2-7, is as follows: GAGVSQSPRYKVTKRGQDVALRCDPISGHVSLYWYRQALGQGPEFLTYFNYEAQQDKSGLPNDRFSAERPEGSISTLTIQRTEQRDSAMYRCASSNPYRGRYEQYFGPGTRLTVT.

This clone was seen just once. The chain has TRBV28 and TRBJ2-7; a possible D gene is TRBD2 (5 bases). V was cut by 5 bases and J by 12 bases, with 17 bases left in between. CDR1 is MDHEN and CDR2 is SYDVKM in the germline V gene. The CDR3 covers 12 residues. CDR3 nucleotides: TGTGCCAGCAGTCTCCCGGAGAGGAGGAGGTACTTC. As protein: CASSLPERRRYF.

This chain uses TRBV2 with TRBJ2-1; 9 positions match TRBD2. Losses at the gene ends were 0 bases for V and 10 bases for J; bases not matched to a gene: 1. The CDR3 sequence is 13 residues long. Looked up from germline, CDR1 is SNHLY and CDR2 is FYNNEI. The CDR3 protein is CASSEALAGEQFF. CDR3 nucleotides: TGTGCCAGCAGTGAAGCGCTAGCGGGAGAGCAGTTCTTC.

The chain is built from TRBV28 and TRBJ1-1, with D maybe TRBD1 (6 bases). The length of the CDR3 is 14 residues. The germline CDR1 and CDR2 sequences are MDHEN and SYDVKM. V was pared by 7 bases and J by 4 bases, with 16 bases between. CDR3 protein: CASIVRGRGTEAFF. For the CDR3, the DNA is TGTGCCAGCATCGTCAGGGGCCGGGGCACTGAAGCTTTCTTT.

The rearrangement joins TRBV12-5 to TRBJ2-1; the D is unclear. Trimming stripped 1 base from V and 0 bases from J, with 13 bases between. The CDR3 runs 17 residues. From germline, CDR1 is LGHNT and CDR2 FRNRAP. The CDR3 is CASGLAGYTTSYNEQFF. For the CDR3, the DNA is TGTGCTAGTGGTTTGGCCGGGTACACCACCTCCTACAATGAGCAGTTCTTC. Drawing the rest from reference TRBV12-5 and TRBJ2-1, the complete variable domain is DARVTQTPRHKVTEMGQEVTMRCQPILGHNTVFWYRQTMMQGLELLAYFRNRAPLDDSGMPKDRFSAEMPDATLATLKIQPSEPRDSAVYFCASGLAGYTTSYNEQFFGPGTRLTVL.

The chain joins TRBV25-1 to TRBJ1-1; 12 bases align to TRBD1. The CDR3 length is 16 residues. In germline, CDR1 is MGHDK, CDR2 SYGVNS. V lost 1 base to trimming and J lost 6 bases; unmatched junction nucleotides: 6. The CDR3 sequence is CASSESPGQGASEAFF. In DNA form, the CDR3 reads TGTGCCAGCAGTGAATCTCCGGGACAGGGGGCGTCTGAAGCTTTCTTT. Using reference TRBV25-1 and TRBJ1-1 for the parts outside the CDR3, the full variable domain is EADIYQTPRYLVIGTGKKITLECSQTMGHDKMYWYQQDPGMELHLIHYSYGVNSTEKGDLSSESTVSRIRTEHFPLTLESARPSHTSQYLCASSESPGQGASEAFFGQGTRLTVV.

The J gene is TRBJ2-2, the V gene TRBV28; 10 bases align to TRBD1. The CDR3 is 14 residues long. The V segment lost 8 bases and the J segment 5 bases; nucleotides outside the gene matches: 5. CDR1 is MDHEN, CDR2 SYDVKM, per germline. This CDR3 is CASLDRGWTGELFF. In DNA, the CDR3 is TGTGCCAGCCTGGACAGGGGGTGGACCGGGGAGCTGTTTTTT.

The chain combines TRBV15 with TRBJ2-3; TRBD1 aligns across 8 bases. Germline-derived CDR1 and CDR2 are LNHNV and YYDKDF (reference sequence). The CDR3 has 15 amino acids. V was clipped by 1 base and J by 3 bases; unmatched bases: 3. For the CDR3, the DNA is TGTGCCACCAGCAGAGGGACAGGGCCGACAGATACGCAGTATTTT. This sequence encodes CATSRGTGPTDTQYF.

This chain joins TRBV10-2 and TRBJ2-1, with unresolved D. Germline assignment: CDR1 WSHSY and CDR2 SAAADI. The CDR3 totals 12 residues. With 0 bases removed from V and 7 bases from J, the gap between germline ends came to 4 bases. DNA for the CDR3: TGCGCCAGCAGTGAGTCTCCTAATGAGCAGTTCTTC. Translating gives CASSESPNEQFF.

This clone was observed a few times. This chain joins TRBV6-6 and TRBJ1-1, with 9 nucleotides matching TRBD1. The germline CDR1 and CDR2 sequences are MNHNY and SVGAGI (reference sequence). The CDR3 contains 14 residues. V gave up 7 bases and J gave up 2 bases; unmatched junction bases: 5. CDR3 residues: CASKRGQGNTEAFF. CDR3 bases: TGTGCCAGCAAGCGGGGACAGGGCAACACTGAAGCTTTCTTT.